This T cell receptor (beta chain) stems from a study of blood T cell repertoires in COVID-19. Study details: COVID-19 samples, acute and convalescent, were from the United States, Italy and Spain. Sample material is recorded as cDNA or gDNA derived from T cells, B-cell-depleted T cells, or PBMCs.

Methods used by the authors: The assay estimated nucleated cells by amplifying reference gene primers. Using immunoSEQ multiplex PCR, the repertoire was profiled, and TCRdb retains in-frame clones only, with some absent. The D gene and trimming were derived from the DNA, and the V and J assignments and clone size from that table. The table shows about 200,000 clones, with 85% occurring only once. Germline CDR1 and CDR2: MNHEY and SVGAGI. The CDR3 covers 14 residues. The V gene lost 6 bases and the J gene lost 5 bases, with 14 bases spanning the gap. Sequencing was done on a sample of peripheral blood. This TCR derives from an elderly woman with acute or convalescent COVID-19. The V and J genes are TRBV6-5 and TRBJ2-1, with a tentative D call TRBD1 (5 bases). The CDR3 reads CASSLGHPDNEQFF. Written as DNA, the CDR3 is TGTGCCAGCAGCCTAGGACACCCCGACAATGAGCAGTTCTTC.